These T cell receptor beta chains were read from a single sample in a study of response to subunit inactivated influenza vaccine. TCRdb recomputed calls from the RT-PCR reads with MiXCR, one row per CDR3 protein. This table has about 700,000 distinct CDR3 sequences, 12% to 15% appearing once. The material sequenced was PBMCs from blood, taken 14 days before vaccination. The receptors shown here come from a man aged 50-59 years who received an inactivated influenza vaccine. Each CDR3 is given with its conserved first and last residue. The order of the fields is D gene, V gene, clone size, J gene, CDR3 protein, CDR3 DNA. The D gene is left open where the match is weak. Only some rows state a clone size, as once, few, many or a class for expanded clones.

>TRBD1|TRBV20-1|few|TRBJ1-6
CSASRQGMASPLHF
TGCAGTGCTTCTCGACAGGGGATGGCTTCACCCCTCCACTTT
>TRBD1|TRBV6-2/TRBV6-3|NA|TRBJ2-5
CASSLTSRTGAKTQYF
TGTGCCAGCAGCCTAACCTCACGGACAGGGGCGAAGACCCAGTACTTC
>NA|TRBV20-1|once|TRBJ2-1
CSARESGINNEQFF
TGCAGTGCTAGAGAATCCGGGATAAACAATGAGCAGTTCTTC
>NA|TRBV5-1|NA|TRBJ2-7
CASSPTTPLEQYF
TGCGCCAGCAGCCCCACTACCCCCCTGGAGCAGTACTTC
>NA|TRBV4-3|few|TRBJ1-5
CASSQDLIVGTQNQPQHF
TGCGCCAGCAGCCAAGATTTGATAGTCGGGACACAAAATCAGCCCCAGCATTTT
>TRBD2|TRBV11-2|few|TRBJ2-3
CASSSLAGGPTDTQYF
TGTGCCAGCAGCTCCTTAGCGGGAGGGCCCACAGATACGCAGTATTTT
>TRBD1|TRBV5-1|few|TRBJ2-1
CASSLGQGFRNEQFF
TGCGCCAGCAGCTTGGGACAGGGCTTCCGAAATGAGCAGTTCTTC
>NA|TRBV29-1|NA|TRBJ2-7
CSVSEQGPYEQYF
TGCAGCGTTTCTGAGCAGGGGCCCTACGAGCAGTACTTC
>NA|TRBV7-2|few|TRBJ1-3
CASSSQHHSGNTIYF
TGTGCCAGCAGCTCCCAGCATCACTCTGGAAACACCATATATTTT
>TRBD2|TRBV10-3|few|TRBJ2-1
CAIRQRTSGSGDEQFF
TGTGCCATCAGGCAACGGACTAGCGGGAGTGGCGATGAGCAGTTCTTC
>NA|TRBV28|NA|TRBJ2-2
CASSFGVETTGELFF
TGTGCCAGCAGTTTTGGGGTGGAGACCACCGGGGAGCTGTTTTTT
>NA|TRBV3-1|few|TRBJ2-7
CASSVSSGAYEQYF
TGTGCCAGCAGCGTTTCCAGCGGAGCTTACGAGCAGTACTTC
>NA|TRBV11-2|NA|TRBJ2-1
CASSHFQALYNEQFF
TGTGCCAGCAGTCATTTCCAGGCCTTGTACAATGAGCAGTTCTTC
>NA|TRBV3-1|NA|TRBJ2-1
CASSLESRQFF
TGTGCCAGCAGCCTGGAAAGTCGGCAGTTCTTC
>NA|TRBV7-9|few|TRBJ1-2
CASTLGVGYGYTF
TGTGCCAGCACCCTAGGGGTGGGCTATGGCTACACCTTC
>NA|TRBV7-8|few|TRBJ2-1
CASSLSSWSSYNEQFF
TGTGCCAGCAGCTTAAGTTCCTGGAGCTCCTACAATGAGCAGTTCTTC
>NA|TRBV11-2|few|TRBJ2-1
CASSIQQYNEQFF
TGTGCCAGCAGCATCCAACAGTACAATGAGCAGTTCTTC
>TRBD1|TRBV4-1|NA|TRBJ2-3
CASSYHDRGARTDTQYF
TGCGCCAGCAGCTACCATGACAGGGGGGCTCGCACAGATACGCAGTATTTT
>TRBD2|TRBV20-1|few|TRBJ2-7
CSAIWTSAYEQYF
TGCAGTGCCATTTGGACTAGCGCCTACGAGCAGTACTTC
>NA|TRBV10-3|NA|TRBJ1-1
CASRREIRNTEAFF
TGTGCCAGTCGCAGAGAGATAAGGAACACTGAAGCTTTCTTT
>TRBD2|TRBV20-1|NA|TRBJ2-3
CSAESGTSASDTQYF
TGCAGTGCCGAGTCCGGGACTAGCGCATCAGATACGCAGTATTTT
>TRBD1|TRBV5-1|NA|TRBJ1-1
CASSELTGVNTEAFF
TGCGCCAGCAGCGAACTGACAGGGGTGAACACTGAAGCTTTCTTT
>NA|TRBV7-9|few|TRBJ2-1
CASTVQGNNEQFF
TGTGCCAGCACTGTCCAGGGAAACAATGAGCAGTTCTTC
>TRBD1|TRBV6-2/TRBV6-3|NA|TRBJ2-5
CASRNVPGQRGETQYF
TGTGCCAGCAGAAATGTACCGGGACAGAGAGGGGAGACCCAGTACTTC
>NA|TRBV6-1|NA|TRBJ1-4
CASSAVSKGEKLFF
TGTGCCAGCAGTGCAGTCAGCAAGGGGGAAAAACTGTTTTTT
>NA|TRBV7-2|NA|TRBJ1-1
CASSLGYLSGTEAFF
TGTGCCAGCAGCTTAGGCTATCTTAGTGGCACTGAAGCTTTCTTT
>NA|TRBV18|NA|TRBJ2-3
CASSPEGRPWDTQYF
TGTGCCAGCTCACCCGAGGGACGACCTTGGGATACGCAGTATTTT
>NA|TRBV20-1|many|TRBJ2-4
CSARGQGEPKHIQYF
TGCAGTGCTAGGGGGCAAGGGGAACCCAAGCACATTCAGTACTTC
>NA|TRBV12-3/TRBV12-4|many|TRBJ2-2
CASRPLGSTNTGELFF
TGTGCCAGCAGACCCTTGGGGAGTACGAACACCGGGGAGCTGTTTTTT
>NA|TRBV7-2|NA|TRBJ2-7
CASSLGQVYYEQYF
TGTGCCAGCAGCTTAGGACAGGTTTACTACGAGCAGTACTTC
>NA|TRBV28|NA|TRBJ2-1
CASSRTHISNEQFF
TGTGCCAGCAGTCGGACTCACATATCCAATGAGCAGTTCTTC